These T cell receptor beta chains were read from a single sample in a study of regulatory T cells in long-lasting Graves disease. TCRdb recomputed calls from the multiplex PCR reads with MiXCR, one row per CDR3 protein. This sample has roughly 300,000 distinct CDR3 sequences, with roughly 21% found just once. The sample in question was peripheral blood mononuclear cells (PBMCs), obtained when the disease was refractory, from a patient treated with antithyroid drugs. These receptors originate from a female donor with Graves disease. The CDR3 runs from the conserved cysteine through the conserved F or W. A D gene is named only where the DNA matches it firmly. Expanded clones are given a class, and other clones once, few, many or no size at all.

>TRBV7-9|.|TRBJ2-2|.
CASRPNWAGPGELLF
TGTGCCAGCAGACCCAACTGGGCAGGTCCCGGGGAGCTGCTTTTT
>TRBV28|.|TRBJ2-4|many
CASSFSLSGIAKNIQYF
TGTGCCAGCAGTTTCAGTCTTAGCGGAATAGCCAAAAACATTCAGTACTTC
>TRBV30|TRBD2|TRBJ2-7|.
CAWSAGTTTYEQYF
TGTGCCTGGAGTGCTGGGACTACCACCTACGAGCAGTACTTC
>TRBV30|TRBD1|TRBJ1-2|few
CAWSVGTGNYGYTF
TGTGCCTGGAGTGTAGGGACAGGGAACTATGGCTACACCTTC
>TRBV7-8|TRBD1|TRBJ1-5|few
CASSLGRGSQPQHF
TGTGCCAGCAGCTTAGGCAGGGGGTCCCAGCCCCAGCATTTT
>TRBV20-1|.|TRBJ2-1|.
CSARGSFGVDNEQFF
TGCAGTGCTAGGGGATCCTTTGGAGTGGATAATGAGCAGTTCTTC
>TRBV3-1|.|TRBJ2-7|.
CASSQDWGLLSEQYF
TGTGCCAGCAGCCAAGATTGGGGACTCTTGAGCGAGCAGTACTTC
>TRBV28|TRBD1|TRBJ1-5|.
CASSSSEGGPNQPQHF
TGTGCCAGCAGTTCCTCCGAAGGGGGCCCCAATCAGCCCCAGCATTTT
>TRBV15|.|TRBJ1-2|.
CATSKSRDNYGYTF
TGTGCCACCAGCAAGAGCCGGGACAACTATGGCTACACCTTC
>TRBV6-2/TRBV6-3|.|TRBJ1-2|.
CASSYSGYNYGYTF
TGTGCCAGCAGTTACTCTGGATATAACTATGGCTACACCTTC
>TRBV12-3/TRBV12-4|.|TRBJ2-2|many
CASTPDSSTGELFF
TGTGCCAGCACCCCCGACAGTTCCACCGGGGAGCTGTTTTTT
>TRBV7-2|.|TRBJ2-7|.
CASSLLAGIQSYEQYF
TGTGCCAGCAGCTTGTTGGCCGGGATCCAATCTTACGAGCAGTACTTC
>TRBV12-3/TRBV12-4|TRBD2|TRBJ2-2|few
CASSLLGAGAAGELFF
TGTGCCAGCAGTTTATTAGGGGCGGGAGCTGCCGGGGAGCTGTTTTTT
>TRBV7-2|TRBD1|TRBJ2-5|many
CASSPRDRAQKETQYF
TGTGCCAGCAGCCCTCGGGACAGGGCCCAAAAAGAGACCCAGTACTTC
>TRBV6-5|TRBD1|TRBJ1-6|many
CASSFPGQDSPLHF
TGTGCCAGCAGTTTCCCGGGACAGGATTCACCCCTCCACTTT
>TRBV4-1|TRBD1|TRBJ2-7|.
CASSHDLGQGTYEQYF
TGCGCCAGCAGCCACGACCTCGGACAGGGAACCTACGAGCAGTACTTC
>TRBV19|.|TRBJ1-5|.
CASSMRPISNQPQHF
TGTGCCAGTAGTATGAGACCGATCAGCAATCAGCCCCAGCATTTT
>TRBV6-5|.|TRBJ1-2|.
CASSYGRGVNFYGYTF
TGTGCCAGCAGTTACGGACGGGGGGTGAATTTCTATGGCTACACCTTC
>TRBV19|TRBD1|TRBJ1-2|.
CASSVGTAYGYTF
TGTGCCAGTAGTGTCGGGACAGCCTATGGCTACACCTTC
>TRBV4-2|.|TRBJ1-4|few
CASSQDRGANEKLFF
TGCGCCAGCAGCCAAGATCGGGGGGCTAATGAAAAACTGTTTTTT
>TRBV6-1|TRBD1|TRBJ1-5|many
CASRGTGNEQPQHF
TGTGCCAGCAGGGGGACAGGGAATGAACAGCCCCAGCATTTT
>TRBV4-1|.|TRBJ2-7|few
CASSQETGGTYEQYF
TGCGCCAGCAGCCAAGAGACCGGAGGAACCTACGAGCAGTACTTC
>TRBV12-3/TRBV12-4|.|TRBJ1-6|.
CASSPGVLYSYNSPLHF
TGTGCCAGCAGTCCCGGCGTCCTTTACTCCTATAATTCACCCCTCCACTTT
>TRBV20-1|TRBD2|TRBJ2-5|.
CSARKASGGTQYF
TGCAGTGCTAGAAAGGCTAGCGGAGGGACCCAGTACTTC
>TRBV27|TRBD1|TRBJ1-6|.
CASSPPGTGIRSPLHF
TGTGCCAGCAGTCCCCCCGGGACAGGGATTCGGTCACCCCTCCACTTT
>TRBV6-5|.|TRBJ1-1|many
CASSYVIGTGKGTEAFF
TGTGCCAGCAGTTACGTGATAGGAACAGGGAAGGGGACTGAAGCTTTCTTT
>TRBV11-2|.|TRBJ2-5|many
CASSLTSGFPHLETQYF
TGTGCCAGCAGCTTAACTTCAGGGTTTCCCCACCTGGAGACCCAGTACTTC
>TRBV29-1|.|TRBJ2-2|.
CSVETGPNTGELFF
TGCAGCGTTGAAACGGGACCCAACACCGGGGAGCTGTTTTTT
>TRBV5-5|.|TRBJ2-5|few
CASSPPGSGMRETQYF
TGTGCCAGCAGCCCCCCGGGATCGGGGATGAGGGAGACCCAGTACTTC
>TRBV3-1|.|TRBJ2-7|few
CASSGTLGSEQYF
TGTGCCAGCAGCGGTACTCTCGGTTCCGAGCAGTACTTC
>TRBV7-8|.|TRBJ2-2|.
CASSQSRLGTGELFF
TGTGCCAGCAGCCAAAGCAGGTTGGGCACCGGGGAGCTGTTTTTT
>TRBV4-3|TRBD2|TRBJ2-2|.
CASSPGSSGSTGELFF
TGCGCCAGCAGCCCCGGATCTAGCGGGAGTACCGGGGAGCTGTTTTTT
>TRBV12-3/TRBV12-4|.|TRBJ1-2|few
CASSFIPRDGYTF
TGTGCCAGCAGTTTTATTCCGCGGGATGGCTACACCTTC
>TRBV7-9|TRBD1|TRBJ2-7|few
CASGLRQGGMDEQYF
TGTGCCAGCGGCTTAAGACAGGGGGGAATGGACGAGCAGTACTTC
>TRBV18|TRBD1|TRBJ2-5|.
CASSPGQGIGETQYF
TGTGCCAGCTCACCCGGACAGGGGATAGGAGAGACCCAGTACTTC
>TRBV28|TRBD2|TRBJ2-7|.
CASSLSQSQGGAYEQYF
TGTGCCAGCTCACTTTCTCAGTCCCAGGGAGGGGCCTACGAGCAGTACTTC
>TRBV6-5|.|TRBJ2-7|few
CASSYSGGEAYEQYF
TGTGCCAGCAGTTACTCCGGGGGTGAAGCCTACGAGCAGTACTTC
>TRBV28|.|TRBJ1-2|many
CASSQDSLAYGYTF
TGTGCCAGCAGCCAAGACAGCCTTGCCTATGGCTACACCTTC